Following are 24 T cell receptor beta chains from one sample sequenced in a study of shared clonotypes between healthy human individuals. The repertoire was sequenced with immunoSEQ multiplex PCR; TCRdb's copy has only in-frame clones and lacks some. The data show fewer than 1.8 million clones, around 98.5% seen once. Sequencing input: naive CD4+ T cells sorted from blood. Subset meaning: CD45RA+ positively selected. These receptors were taken from a young man in good health.

The chain recombines TRBV28 with TRBJ1-2; 12 bases line up with TRBD1. Germline V gene lookup returns CDR1 MDHEN and CDR2 SYDVKM. The CDR3 runs to 15 residues. With 6 bases clipped from V and 8 bases from J, the junction kept 10 bases outside the gene matches. The CDR3 loop is CASRTRDRGLQGYTF. In nucleotides, the CDR3 is TGTGCCAGCAGAACCCGGGACAGGGGGCTCCAAGGCTACACCTTC.

V usage is TRBV5-6 and J usage is TRBJ2-3, with D unresolved. Germline V lookup: CDR1 SGHDT, CDR2 YYEEEE. Trimming stripped 4 bases from V and 2 bases from J, with 8 bases between. The CDR3 covers 13 residues. The CDR3 DNA reads as TGTGCCAGCAGCCTCCCGGACACAGATACGCAGTATTTT. Its protein is CASSLPDTDTQYF.

The V and J genes are TRBV5-6 and TRBJ2-7, with 7 bases that match TRBD2. With V trimmed by 2 bases and J by 5 bases, 10 bases remained unmatched. There are 15 residues in the CDR3. From germline, CDR1 is SGHDT and CDR2 YYEEEE. The CDR3 bases are TGTGCCAGCAGCTTCATGCTAGCGGTAGACGACGAGCAGTACTTC. Translating gives CASSFMLAVDDEQYF.

Concerning this clone itself: The identical CDR3 is also encoded by other nucleotide sequences in the sample. This chain connects TRBV20-1 to TRBJ2-1; no reliable D call. Germline V lookup: CDR1 DFQATT, CDR2 SNEGSKA (reference sequence). The CDR3 runs to 11 residues. V was pared by 0 bases and J by 10 bases, with 7 bases between. CDR3 amino acids: CSARDYPEQFF. The CDR3 nucleotides are TGCAGTGCTAGAGATTACCCCGAGCAGTTCTTC.

This rearrangement joins TRBV10-3 to TRBJ2-1; 11 bases line up with TRBD2. With 8 bases clipped from V and 9 bases from J, the junction kept 12 bases outside the gene matches. This CDR3 is built from 15 residues. The germline CDR1 and CDR2 sequences are ENHRY and SYGVKD. For the CDR3, the DNA is TGTGCCATCGATAGGACTAGCGGGCCGCGGGGTGAGCAGTTCTTC. This codes for CAIDRTSGPRGEQFF.

V gene TRBV5-4 combines with J gene TRBJ2-6, with TRBD1 as a possible D gene (6 bases). The CDR3 consists of 16 residues. Germline CDR1 is SGHNT and CDR2 is YYREEE (reference sequence). Trimming removed 4 bases at V and 0 bases at J, with 11 bases between. DNA for the CDR3: TGTGCCAGCAGCATCGACAGGTCCTCTGGGGCCAACGTCCTGACTTTC. Translated, it gives CASSIDRSSGANVLTF. Using reference TRBV5-4 and TRBJ2-6 for the parts outside the CDR3, the full variable domain is ETGVTQSPTHLIKTRGQQVTLRCSSQSGHNTVSWYQQALGQGPQFIFQYYREEENGRGNFPPRFSGLQFPNYSSELNVNALELDDSALYLCASSIDRSSGANVLTFGAGSRLTVL.

The J gene is TRBJ2-1, the V gene TRBV28, with TRBD1 identical over 8 bases. Germline V CDR1 and CDR2: MDHEN, SYDVKM. V was clipped by 8 bases and J by 7 bases; unmatched bases: 13. The CDR3 sequence is 15 residues long. The CDR3 protein is CASYPPQGAGNEQFF. The CDR3 coding sequence is TGTGCCAGCTACCCCCCTCAGGGGGCTGGGAATGAGCAGTTCTTC.

The chain carries TRBV5-6 and TRBJ1-5; D call uncertain. The CDR3 runs to 17 residues. V lost 2 bases, J lost 1 base, and 16 bases lay in between. Germline CDR1 is SGHDT and CDR2 is YYEEEE. CDR3 region: CASSLQSRFGSNQPQHF. The DNA for the CDR3 is TGTGCCAGCAGCTTACAATCGAGGTTTGGAAGCAATCAGCCCCAGCATTTT.

V usage is TRBV28 and J usage is TRBJ2-4; 13 bases map to TRBD2. Looked up from germline, CDR1 is MDHEN and CDR2 is SYDVKM. Trimming at V came to 8 bases and at J to 8 bases, leaving 15 bases not matched to a gene. This CDR3 has 17 residues. CDR3 coding DNA: TGTGCCAGCCACACCCCCGGACTAGCGGGAGAGAAAGACATTCAGTACTTC. Residues: CASHTPGLAGEKDIQYF.

The chain links TRBV4-1 to TRBJ1-5, with D unclear. CDR1 MGHRA and CDR2 YSYEKL come from the germline V gene. V was trimmed by 3 bases and J by 5 bases, leaving 14 bases between them. CDR3 length: 15 amino acids. The CDR3 sequence: CASSQMAGFHQPQHF. Here the CDR3 DNA reads TGCGCCAGCAGCCAGATGGCGGGGTTCCATCAGCCCCAGCATTTT.

The gene calls are TRBV6-6 and TRBJ1-1, with TRBD1 as a possible D gene (6 bases). Between the trimmed V and J ends, which lost 1 base and 4 bases, there was a span of 13 bases. Per germline, CDR1 MNHNY and CDR2 SVGAGI (reference sequence). This CDR3 has 15 residues. The CDR3 DNA sequence: TGTGCCAGCAGTTACTTTACAGGGACGGGCACTGAAGCTTTCTTT. This encodes CASSYFTGTGTEAFF.

This chain links TRBV14 with TRBJ2-1; TRBD1 is a possible D gene (5 bases). The CDR3 has 17 amino acids. Germline V lookup: CDR1 SGHDN, CDR2 FVKESK. Trimming pared 0 bases from V and 7 bases from J, leaving 19 bases between. CDR3 loop: CASSQDRKGKGWNEQFF. For the CDR3, the DNA is TGTGCCAGCAGCCAAGATCGGAAGGGGAAAGGGTGGAATGAGCAGTTCTTC.

The chain uses TRBV7-3 and TRBJ2-1, with a possible D match to TRBD2 (6 bases). The CDR3 has 14 residues. Germline V gives CDR1 SGHTA, CDR2 FQGTGA. V shed 5 bases and J shed 6 bases, with 14 bases lying between them. CDR3: CASSVLGGGNEQFF. DNA of the CDR3: TGTGCCAGCAGCGTACTCGGGGGTGGCAATGAGCAGTTCTTC. Together with reference TRBV7-3 and TRBJ2-1, the CDR3 gives the full variable domain: GAGVSQTPSNKVTEKGKYVELRCDPISGHTALYWYRQSLGQGPEFLIYFQGTGAADDSGLPNDRFFAVRPEGSVSTLKIQRTERGDSAVYLCASSVLGGGNEQFFGPGTRLTVL.

Comment on this clone: Other DNA variants within this sample encode the same CDR3. V is TRBV5-6 and J is TRBJ2-7, with TRBD1 as a possible D gene (5 bases). Per the germline V gene, CDR1 is SGHDT and CDR2 is YYEEEE. This CDR3 is 13 amino acids long. The V and J ends lost 3 bases and 1 base respectively, with 8 bases between them. Written as DNA, the CDR3 is TGTGCCAGCAGCTCAGGGCCTTCCTACGAGCAGTACTTC. Translating it yields CASSSGPSYEQYF.

The V gene is TRBV7-3, the J gene TRBJ2-2; 11 nucleotides match TRBD2. The germline gives CDR1 SGHTA, CDR2 FQGTGA. CDR3 length equals 20 residues. Losses at the gene ends were 0 bases for V and 5 bases for J; bases not matched to a gene: 14. As DNA, the CDR3 is TGTGCCAGCAGCTTAACTCCCGGACTAGCGGGTCCTGAGGGAACCGGGGAGCTGTTTTTT. This codes for CASSLTPGLAGPEGTGELFF.

J is TRBJ2-7 and V is TRBV10-3; 7 bases fit TRBD2. The trim removed 6 bases at V and 7 bases at J, leaving 12 bases unmatched. This CDR3 spans 14 amino acids. Per germline, CDR1 ENHRY and CDR2 SYGVKD. Here the CDR3 DNA reads TGTGCCATCAGACAGAGGGACCAAGCGGGAGAGCAGTACTTC. This codes for CAIRQRDQAGEQYF.

V gene TRBV7-3 combines with J gene TRBJ2-2; D unclear. V lost 7 bases, J lost 5 bases, and 11 bases lay in between. Germline V gene data show CDR1 as SGHTA and CDR2 as FQGTGA. CDR3 length: 13 residues. CDR3 loop: CASTPMGTGELFF. In DNA form, the CDR3 reads TGTGCCAGCACCCCCATGGGGACCGGGGAGCTGTTTTTT.

This sequence joins TRBV27 and TRBJ1-5; 8 bases line up with TRBD1. The CDR3 has 13 residues. Germline V gene data show CDR1 as MNHEY and CDR2 as SMNVEV (reference sequence). V gave up 11 bases and J gave up 6 bases; unmatched junction bases: 9. This chain's CDR3 is CASRGHHGQPQHF. The CDR3 coding sequence is TGTGCCTCCAGGGGGCATCACGGTCAGCCCCAGCATTTT.

This clone came up once. The gene calls are TRBV6-5 and TRBJ1-4; D uncertain. V was cut by 5 bases and J by 14 bases, with 18 bases left in between. From germline, CDR1 is MNHEY and CDR2 SVGAGI. CDR3 length equals 13 residues. The CDR3 loop reads CASSQPPSESLFF. DNA of the CDR3: TGTGCCAGCAGTCAACCCCCGTCGGAATCCCTGTTTTTT.

V gene TRBV28 combines with J gene TRBJ2-1, with TRBD2 matching over 7 bases. The CDR3 loop spans 13 amino acids. The germline V gene encodes CDR1 MDHEN and CDR2 SYDVKM. The CDR3 region is CAERASGYNEQFF. As DNA, the CDR3 is TGTGCGGAGCGGGCTAGCGGCTACAATGAGCAGTTCTTC. The complete variable domain, with remaining parts taken from reference TRBV28 and TRBJ2-1, reads DVKVTQSSRYLVKRTGEKVFLECVQDMDHENMFWYRQDPGLGLRLIYFSYDVKMKEKGDIPEGYSVSREKKERFSLILESASTNQTSMYLCAERASGYNEQFFGPGTRLTVL.

The chain recombines TRBV4-3 with TRBJ2-7, with D perhaps matching TRBD1 (6 bases). CDR3 length: 14 residues. Looked up from germline, CDR1 is LGHNA and CDR2 is YSLEER. Trimming took off 0 bases at V and 7 bases at J, with 13 bases between the two ends. CDR3 amino acids: CASSQEGRGGEQYF. CDR3 DNA: TGCGCCAGCAGCCAAGAGGGCAGGGGTGGGGAGCAGTACTTC.

CDR3 amino acids: CASSPGGVNEQFF. In nucleotides, the CDR3 is TGCGCCAGCAGCCCCGGCGGGGTCAATGAGCAGTTCTTC. The rearrangement uses TRBV5-1 and TRBJ2-1, with TRBD2 as a possible D gene (6 bases). The CDR3 is made up of 13 amino acids. V gave up 4 bases and J gave up 6 bases, with 11 bases separating them. Per the germline V gene, CDR1 is SGHRS and CDR2 is YFSETQ.

The genes are TRBV9 and TRBJ1-5; no definite D call. The CDR3 sequence is 16 residues long. From germline, CDR1 is SGDLS and CDR2 YYNGEE. Between the trimmed V and J ends, which lost 0 bases and 5 bases, there was a span of 15 bases. This CDR3 reads CASSVGPGEEDQPQHF. In DNA, the CDR3 is TGTGCCAGCAGCGTAGGTCCAGGTGAAGAGGATCAGCCCCAGCATTTT.

This clone is a singleton in its sample. The CDR3 coding sequence is TGTGCCAGCAGCTTATCAGGCAAGCGGGGTTCCTACAATGAGCAGTTCTTC. The encoded protein is CASSLSGKRGSYNEQFF. The J gene is TRBJ2-1, the V gene TRBV11-3; 7 nucleotides align to TRBD2. Germline trimming cut 2 bases from V and 1 base from J; bases unmatched to any gene: 8. The CDR3 length is 17 residues. Looked up from germline, CDR1 is SGHNT and CDR2 is YENEEA.